This T cell receptor (beta chain) stems from a study of Graves' ophthalmopathy and Graves' hyperthyroidism. General study findings and limits: Classification of ophthalmopathy versus stable hyperthyroidism by a 13-signature model yielded 85% to 90% sensitivity and just under 84% specificity.

Transcripts of RNA were the source for amplifying TCR beta CDR3 regions. Amplification began with first-round RT-PCR using HTBI primers, then second-round multiplex PCR was performed. TCRdb called the multiplex PCR reads again in MiXCR, with one record for every CDR3 protein. Of fewer than 650,000 distinct CDR3 sequences in the sample, 22% were seen once. Hyperthyroidism cases were recent diagnoses of under 2 months' duration in people aged 18 to 65. V was clipped by 6 bases and J by 7 bases, with 18 bases between them. This CDR3 is built from 14 residues. Germline V gives CDR1 SNHLY, CDR2 FYNNEI. The table lists this clonotype with many counts. Its target is not known.

Sequenced sample: peripheral blood. This sequence originates from a woman younger than 35 with stable Graves' hyperthyroidism. Some clones in this sample may be carry-over from other donors' samples. The J gene is TRBJ2-5, the V gene TRBV2, with D possibly being TRBD1 (6 bases). The CDR3 is CASRVTGKGGTQYF. The CDR3 nucleotides read TGTGCCAGCAGAGTCACAGGGAAGGGCGGGACCCAGTACTTC.